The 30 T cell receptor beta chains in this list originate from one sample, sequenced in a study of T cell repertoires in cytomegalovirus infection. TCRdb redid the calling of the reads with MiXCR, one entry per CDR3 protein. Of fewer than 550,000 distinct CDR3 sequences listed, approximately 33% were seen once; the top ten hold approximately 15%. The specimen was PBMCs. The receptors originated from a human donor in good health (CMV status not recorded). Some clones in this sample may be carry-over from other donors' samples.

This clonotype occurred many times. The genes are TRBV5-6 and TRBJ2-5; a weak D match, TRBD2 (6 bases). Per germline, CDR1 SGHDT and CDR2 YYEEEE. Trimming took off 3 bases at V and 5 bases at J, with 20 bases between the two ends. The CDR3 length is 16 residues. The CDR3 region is CASSSPGPGVEETQYF. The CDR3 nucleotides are TGTGCCAGCAGCTCCCCGGGGCCGGGAGTAGAGGAGACCCAGTACTTC.

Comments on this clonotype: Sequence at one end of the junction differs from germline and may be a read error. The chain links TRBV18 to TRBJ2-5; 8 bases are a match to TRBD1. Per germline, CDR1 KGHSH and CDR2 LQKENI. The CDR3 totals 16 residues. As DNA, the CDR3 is TGTGCCAGCTCACCAGGGACAGGTGGGAACCAAGAGACCAAGTACTTC. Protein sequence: CASSPGTGGNQETKYF.

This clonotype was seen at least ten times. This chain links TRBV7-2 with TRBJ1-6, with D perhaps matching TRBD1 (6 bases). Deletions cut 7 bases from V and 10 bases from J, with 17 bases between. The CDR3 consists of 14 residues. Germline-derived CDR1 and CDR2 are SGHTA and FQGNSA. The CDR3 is CASNSPGGYSPLHF. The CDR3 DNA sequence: TGTGCCAGCAACTCACCGGGGGGCTACTCACCCCTCCACTTT.

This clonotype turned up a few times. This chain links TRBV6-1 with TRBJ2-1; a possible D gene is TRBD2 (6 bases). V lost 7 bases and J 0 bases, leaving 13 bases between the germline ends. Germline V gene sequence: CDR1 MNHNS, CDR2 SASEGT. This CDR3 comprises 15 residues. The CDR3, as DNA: TGTGCCAGCATTTTTGGGAGGAGCTCCTACAATGAGCAGTTCTTC. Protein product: CASIFGRSSYNEQFF.

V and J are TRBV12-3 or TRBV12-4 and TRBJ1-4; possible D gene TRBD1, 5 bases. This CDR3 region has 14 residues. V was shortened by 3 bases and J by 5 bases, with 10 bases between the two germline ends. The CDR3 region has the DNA TGTGCCAGCAGTTTTGACAGTCCCAATGAAAAACTGTTTTTT. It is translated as CASSFDSPNEKLFF.

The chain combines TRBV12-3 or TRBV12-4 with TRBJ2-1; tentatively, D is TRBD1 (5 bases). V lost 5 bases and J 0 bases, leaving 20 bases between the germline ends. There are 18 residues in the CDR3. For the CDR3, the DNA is TGTGCCAGCAGTCCCCCCGATTTACAGGTTATCTCCTACAATGAGCAGTTCTTC. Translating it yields CASSPPDLQVISYNEQFF.

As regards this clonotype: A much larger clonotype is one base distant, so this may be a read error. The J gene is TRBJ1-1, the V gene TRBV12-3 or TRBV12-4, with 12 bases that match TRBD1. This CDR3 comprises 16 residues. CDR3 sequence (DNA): TGTACCAGCAGGGGGGACAGGGGGCGAATGAACACTGAAGCTTTCTTT. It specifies CTSRGDRGRMNTEAFF.

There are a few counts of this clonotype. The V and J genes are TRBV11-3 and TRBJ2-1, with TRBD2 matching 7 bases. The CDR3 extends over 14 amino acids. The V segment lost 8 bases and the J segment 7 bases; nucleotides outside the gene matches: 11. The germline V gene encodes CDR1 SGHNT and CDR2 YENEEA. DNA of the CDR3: TGTGCCAGCGGGGAGGGGAGGACGGGTAATGAGCAGTTCTTC. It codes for CASGEGRTGNEQFF.

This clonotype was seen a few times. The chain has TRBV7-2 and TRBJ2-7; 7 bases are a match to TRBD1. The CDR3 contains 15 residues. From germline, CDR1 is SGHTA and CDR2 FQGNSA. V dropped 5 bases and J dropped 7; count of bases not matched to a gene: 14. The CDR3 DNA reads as TGTGCCAGCAGCCCCGGTTGGACAGGTGTCTGGGAGCAGTACTTC. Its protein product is CASSPGWTGVWEQYF.

The CDR3 loop is CASRPELAGSREQFF. DNA for the CDR3: TGTGCCAGCAGGCCAGAACTAGCGGGGTCAAGGGAGCAGTTCTTC. This chain uses TRBV27 with TRBJ2-1; TRBD2 matches 10 bases. The ends lost 6 bases at V and 10 bases at J; junction bases unmatched: 12. The CDR3 totals 15 residues. Germline CDR1 reads MNHEY; CDR2 reads SMNVEV (reference sequence).

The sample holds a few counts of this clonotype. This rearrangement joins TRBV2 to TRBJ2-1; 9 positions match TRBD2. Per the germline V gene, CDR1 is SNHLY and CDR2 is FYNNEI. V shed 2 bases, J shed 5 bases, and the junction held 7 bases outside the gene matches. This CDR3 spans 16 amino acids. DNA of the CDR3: TGTGCCAGCAGTGAAAATCGACTAGCGGAAAACAATGAGCAGTTCTTC. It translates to CASSENRLAENNEQFF.

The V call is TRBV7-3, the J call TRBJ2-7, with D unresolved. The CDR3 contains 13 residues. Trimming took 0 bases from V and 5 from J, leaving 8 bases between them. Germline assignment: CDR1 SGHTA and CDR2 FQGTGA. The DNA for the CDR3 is TGTGCCAGCAGCTTAACTAGAATTCACGAGCAGTACTTC. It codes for CASSLTRIHEQYF.

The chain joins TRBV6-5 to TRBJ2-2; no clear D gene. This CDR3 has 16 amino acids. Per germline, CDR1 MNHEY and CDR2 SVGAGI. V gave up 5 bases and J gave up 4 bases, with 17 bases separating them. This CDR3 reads CASSQPNRVITGELFF. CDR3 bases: TGTGCCAGCAGTCAACCTAATAGAGTGATCACCGGGGAGCTGTTTTTT.

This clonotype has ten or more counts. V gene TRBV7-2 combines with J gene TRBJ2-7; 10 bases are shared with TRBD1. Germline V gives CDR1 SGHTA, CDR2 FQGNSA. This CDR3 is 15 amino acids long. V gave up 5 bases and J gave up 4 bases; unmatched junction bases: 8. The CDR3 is CASSLDRGSVYEQYF. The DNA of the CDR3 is TGTGCCAGCAGCCTGGACAGGGGGTCTGTGTACGAGCAGTACTTC.

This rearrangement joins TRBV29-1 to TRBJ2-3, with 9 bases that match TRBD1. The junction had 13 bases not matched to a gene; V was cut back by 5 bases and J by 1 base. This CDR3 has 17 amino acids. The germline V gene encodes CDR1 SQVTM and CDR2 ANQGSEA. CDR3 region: CSVSRFTGGAGTDTQYF. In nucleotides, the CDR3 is TGCAGCGTTTCTCGCTTCACAGGGGGCGCGGGCACAGATACGCAGTATTTT.

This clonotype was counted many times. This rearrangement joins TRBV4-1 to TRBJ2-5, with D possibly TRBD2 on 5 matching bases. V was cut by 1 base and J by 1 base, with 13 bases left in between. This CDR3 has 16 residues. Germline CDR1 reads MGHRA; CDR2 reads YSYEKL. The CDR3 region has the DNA TGCGCCAGCAGCCAAGCGGGAAGGCGGGCCCAAGAGACCCAGTACTTC. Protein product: CASSQAGRRAQETQYF.

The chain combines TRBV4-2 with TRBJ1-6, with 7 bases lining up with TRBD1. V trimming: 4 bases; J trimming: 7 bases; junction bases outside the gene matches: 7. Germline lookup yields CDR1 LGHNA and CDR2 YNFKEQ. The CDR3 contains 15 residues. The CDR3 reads CASSPAGDRNSPLHF. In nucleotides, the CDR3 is TGTGCCAGCAGCCCCGCTGGGGACAGAAATTCACCCCTCCACTTT.

CDR3 coding DNA: TGTGCCAGCAGCCACCCGGGACAGGGTGAGACCCAGTACTTC. Its protein product is CASSHPGQGETQYF. This chain uses TRBV5-6 with TRBJ2-5, with TRBD1 identical over 9 bases. The CDR3 extends over 14 amino acids. V dropped 4 bases and J dropped 5; count of bases not matched to a gene: 6. Germline V lookup: CDR1 SGHDT, CDR2 YYEEEE.

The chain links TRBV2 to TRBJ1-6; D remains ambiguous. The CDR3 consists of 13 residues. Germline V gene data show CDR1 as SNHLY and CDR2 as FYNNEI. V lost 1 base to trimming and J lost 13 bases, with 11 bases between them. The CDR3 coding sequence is TGTGCCAGCAGTGAAGAGGTGGATGACCCCCTCCACTTT. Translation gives CASSEEVDDPLHF. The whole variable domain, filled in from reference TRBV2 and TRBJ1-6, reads EPEVTQTPSHQVTQMGQEVILRCVPISNHLYFYWYRQILGQKVEFLVSFYNNEISEKSEIFDDQFSVERPDGSNFTLKIRSTKLEDSAMYFCASSEEVDDPLHFGNGTRLTVT.

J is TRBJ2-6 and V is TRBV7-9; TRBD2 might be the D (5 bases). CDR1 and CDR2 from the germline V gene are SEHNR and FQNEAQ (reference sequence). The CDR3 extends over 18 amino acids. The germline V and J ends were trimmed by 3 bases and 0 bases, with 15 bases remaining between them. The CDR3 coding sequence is TGTGCCAGCAGCTTGCTCCGGGAATTAAGCTCTGGGGCCAACGTCCTGACTTTC. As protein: CASSLLRELSSGANVLTF.

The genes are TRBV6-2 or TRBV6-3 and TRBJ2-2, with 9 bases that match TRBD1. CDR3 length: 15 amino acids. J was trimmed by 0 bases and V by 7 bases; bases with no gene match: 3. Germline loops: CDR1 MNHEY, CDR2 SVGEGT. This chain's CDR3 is CASTGTGTNTGELFF. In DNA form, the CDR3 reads TGTGCCAGCACCGGGACAGGGACGAACACCGGGGAGCTGTTTTTT.

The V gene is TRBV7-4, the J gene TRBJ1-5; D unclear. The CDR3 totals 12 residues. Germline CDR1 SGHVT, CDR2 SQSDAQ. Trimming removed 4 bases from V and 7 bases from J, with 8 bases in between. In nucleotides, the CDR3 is TGTGCCAGCAGCTCGGTGTGGCAGCCCCAGCATTTT. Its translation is CASSSVWQPQHF.

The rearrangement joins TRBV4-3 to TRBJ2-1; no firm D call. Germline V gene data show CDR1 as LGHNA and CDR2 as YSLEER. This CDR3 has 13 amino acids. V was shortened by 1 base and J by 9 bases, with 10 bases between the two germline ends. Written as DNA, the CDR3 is TGCGCCAGCAGCCAAGGGGCTGATGGTGAGCAGTTCTTC. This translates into CASSQGADGEQFF.

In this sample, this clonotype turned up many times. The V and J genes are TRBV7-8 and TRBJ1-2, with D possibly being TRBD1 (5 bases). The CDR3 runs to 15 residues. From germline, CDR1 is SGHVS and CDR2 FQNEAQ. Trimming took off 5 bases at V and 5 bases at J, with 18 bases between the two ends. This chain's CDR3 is CASSPLAGPRYGYTF. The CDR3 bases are TGTGCCAGCAGCCCCCTCGCAGGGCCGAGATATGGCTACACCTTC.

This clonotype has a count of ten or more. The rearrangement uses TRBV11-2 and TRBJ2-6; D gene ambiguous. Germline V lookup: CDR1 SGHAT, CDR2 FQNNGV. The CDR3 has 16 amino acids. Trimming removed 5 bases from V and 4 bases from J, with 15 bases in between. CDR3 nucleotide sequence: TGTGCCAGCAGCCGTACCGACCTCCGCGGGGCCAACGTCCTGACTTTC. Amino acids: CASSRTDLRGANVLTF. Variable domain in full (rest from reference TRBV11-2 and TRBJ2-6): EAGVAQSPRYKIIEKRQSVAFWCNPISGHATLYWYQQILGQGPKLLIQFQNNGVVDDSQLPKDRFSAERLKGVDSTLKIQPAKLEDSAVYLCASSRTDLRGANVLTFGAGSRLTVL.

CDR3 in amino acids: CASSLSEDPYEQYF. The CDR3 nucleotides are TGTGCCAGCAGCTTATCGGAGGACCCCTACGAGCAGTACTTC. V is TRBV7-9 and J is TRBJ2-7; D is possibly TRBD2 (5 bases). Trimming stripped 2 bases from V and 2 bases from J, with 10 bases between. This CDR3 contains 14 residues. Germline V CDR1 and CDR2: SEHNR, FQNEAQ (reference sequence).

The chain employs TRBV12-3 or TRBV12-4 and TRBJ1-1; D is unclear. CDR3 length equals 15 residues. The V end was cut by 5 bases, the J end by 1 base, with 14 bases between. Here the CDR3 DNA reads TGTGCCAGCAGTCCCCGGCGTACAGCGAACACTGAAGCTTTCTTT. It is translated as CASSPRRTANTEAFF.

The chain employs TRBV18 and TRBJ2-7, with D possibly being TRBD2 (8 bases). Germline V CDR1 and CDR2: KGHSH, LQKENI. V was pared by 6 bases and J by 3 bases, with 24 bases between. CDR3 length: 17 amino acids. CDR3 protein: CASSHTGGTEIGYEQYF. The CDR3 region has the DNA TGTGCCAGCTCTCATACGGGAGGGACAGAAATAGGCTACGAGCAGTACTTC.

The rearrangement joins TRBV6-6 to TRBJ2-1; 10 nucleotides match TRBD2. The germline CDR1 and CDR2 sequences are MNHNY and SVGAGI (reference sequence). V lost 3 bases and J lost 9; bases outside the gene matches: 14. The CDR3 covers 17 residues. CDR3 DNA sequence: TGTGCCAGCAGTTATGTATCCATAGCGGGGGGCCACGGTGAGCAGTTCTTC. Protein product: CASSYVSIAGGHGEQFF.

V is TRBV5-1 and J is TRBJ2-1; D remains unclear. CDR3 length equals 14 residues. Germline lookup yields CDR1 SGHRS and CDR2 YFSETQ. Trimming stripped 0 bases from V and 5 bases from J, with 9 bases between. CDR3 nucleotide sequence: TGCGCCAGCAGCTTGGAGGCACCTAACAATGAGCAGTTCTTC. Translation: CASSLEAPNNEQFF.